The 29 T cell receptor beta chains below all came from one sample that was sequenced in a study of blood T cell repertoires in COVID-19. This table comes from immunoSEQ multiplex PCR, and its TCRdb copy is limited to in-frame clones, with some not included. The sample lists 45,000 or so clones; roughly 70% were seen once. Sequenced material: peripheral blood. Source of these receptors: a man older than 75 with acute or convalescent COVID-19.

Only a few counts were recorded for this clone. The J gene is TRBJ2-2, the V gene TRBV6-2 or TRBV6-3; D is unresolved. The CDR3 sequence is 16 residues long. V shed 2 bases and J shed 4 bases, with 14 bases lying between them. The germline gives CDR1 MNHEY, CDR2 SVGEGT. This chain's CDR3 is CASSYQAPPFTGELFF. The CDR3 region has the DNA TGTGCCAGCAGTTACCAAGCCCCTCCCTTCACCGGGGAGCTGTTTTTT.

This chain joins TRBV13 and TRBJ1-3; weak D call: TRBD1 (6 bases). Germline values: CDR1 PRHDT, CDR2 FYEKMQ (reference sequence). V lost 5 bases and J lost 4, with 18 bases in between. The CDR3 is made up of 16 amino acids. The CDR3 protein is CASSPNRALGGNTIYF. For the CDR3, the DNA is TGTGCCAGCAGCCCTAACAGGGCCCTAGGGGGAAACACCATATATTTT.

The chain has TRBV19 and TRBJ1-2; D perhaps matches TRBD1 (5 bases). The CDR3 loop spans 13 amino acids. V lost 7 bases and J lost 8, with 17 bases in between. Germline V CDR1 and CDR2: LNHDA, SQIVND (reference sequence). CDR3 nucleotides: TGTGCCAGTACCACCGGGGGGAATAGGGGCTACACCTTC. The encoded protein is CASTTGGNRGYTF.

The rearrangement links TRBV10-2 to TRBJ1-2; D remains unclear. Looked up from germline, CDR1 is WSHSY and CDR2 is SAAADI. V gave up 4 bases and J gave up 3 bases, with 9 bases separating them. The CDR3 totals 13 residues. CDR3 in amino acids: CASSGTADYGYTF. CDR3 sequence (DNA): TGCGCCAGCAGTGGGACTGCGGACTATGGCTACACCTTC.

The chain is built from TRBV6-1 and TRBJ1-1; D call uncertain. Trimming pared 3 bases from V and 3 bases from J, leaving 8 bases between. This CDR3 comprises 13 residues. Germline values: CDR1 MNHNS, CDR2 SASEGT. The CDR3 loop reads CASSEYEDTEAFF. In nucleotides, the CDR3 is TGTGCCAGCAGTGAGTATGAGGACACTGAAGCTTTCTTT.

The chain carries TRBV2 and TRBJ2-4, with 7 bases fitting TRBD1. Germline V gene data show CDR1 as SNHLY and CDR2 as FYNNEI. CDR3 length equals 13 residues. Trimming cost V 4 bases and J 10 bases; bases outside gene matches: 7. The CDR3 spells CASSGIGGRIQYF. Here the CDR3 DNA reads TGTGCCAGCAGTGGCATAGGGGGCCGTATTCAGTACTTC. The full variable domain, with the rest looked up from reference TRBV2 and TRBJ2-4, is EPEVTQTPSHQVTQMGQEVILRCVPISNHLYFYWYRQILGQKVEFLVSFYNNEISEKSEIFDDQFSVERPDGSNFTLKIRSTKLEDSAMYFCASSGIGGRIQYFGAGTRLSVL.

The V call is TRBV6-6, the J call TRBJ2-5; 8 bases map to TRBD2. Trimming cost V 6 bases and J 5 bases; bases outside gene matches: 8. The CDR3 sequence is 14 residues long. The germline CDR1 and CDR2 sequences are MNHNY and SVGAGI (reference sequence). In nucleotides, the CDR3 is TGTGCCAGCAGCTTAGCGGGGTCAGGGGAGACCCAGTACTTC. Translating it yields CASSLAGSGETQYF.

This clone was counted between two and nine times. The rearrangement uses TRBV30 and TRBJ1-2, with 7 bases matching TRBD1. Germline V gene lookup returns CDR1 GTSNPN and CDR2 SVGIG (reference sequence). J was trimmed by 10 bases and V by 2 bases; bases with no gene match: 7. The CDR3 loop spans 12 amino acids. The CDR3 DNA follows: TGTGCCTGGAGTTGGACAGGCCAAACCTACACCTTC. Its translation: CAWSWTGQTYTF.

The CDR3, as DNA: TGTGCCAGCAGCCCGAGACAGGGAATGGCCAAAAACATTCAGTACTTC. Translating gives CASSPRQGMAKNIQYF. The chain recombines TRBV7-2 with TRBJ2-4, with 7 positions matching TRBD1. Trimming removed 5 bases from V and 1 base from J; junction bases left unmatched: 8. The length of the CDR3 is 16 residues. Per the germline V gene, CDR1 is SGHTA and CDR2 is FQGNSA.

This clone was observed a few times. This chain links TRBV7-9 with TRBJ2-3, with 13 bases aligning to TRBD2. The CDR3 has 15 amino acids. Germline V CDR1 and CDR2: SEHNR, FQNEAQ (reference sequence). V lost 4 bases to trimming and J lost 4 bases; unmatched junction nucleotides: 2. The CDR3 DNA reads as TGTGCCAGCAGCTCCACTAGCGGGAGGGCAGATACGCAGTATTTT. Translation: CASSSTSGRADTQYF.

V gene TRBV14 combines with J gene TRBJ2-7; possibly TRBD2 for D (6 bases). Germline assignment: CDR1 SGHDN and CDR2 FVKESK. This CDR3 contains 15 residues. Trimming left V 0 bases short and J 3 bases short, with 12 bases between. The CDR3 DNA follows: TGTGCCAGCAGCCAAGAGCGGAGGGTGGGCTACGAGCAGTACTTC. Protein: CASSQERRVGYEQYF.

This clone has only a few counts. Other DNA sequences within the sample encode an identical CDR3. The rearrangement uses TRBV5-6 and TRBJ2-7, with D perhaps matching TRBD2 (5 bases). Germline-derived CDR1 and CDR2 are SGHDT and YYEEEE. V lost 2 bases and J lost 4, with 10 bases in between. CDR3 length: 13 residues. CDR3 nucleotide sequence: TGTGCCAGCAGCTTAAAACCGGGGTACGAGCAGTACTTC. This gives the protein CASSLKPGYEQYF. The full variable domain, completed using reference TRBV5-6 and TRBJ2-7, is DAGVTQSPTHLIKTRGQQVTLRCSPKSGHDTVSWYQQALGQGPQFIFQYYEEEERQRGNFPDRFSGHQFPNYSSELNVNALLLGDSALYLCASSLKPGYEQYFGPGTRLTVT.

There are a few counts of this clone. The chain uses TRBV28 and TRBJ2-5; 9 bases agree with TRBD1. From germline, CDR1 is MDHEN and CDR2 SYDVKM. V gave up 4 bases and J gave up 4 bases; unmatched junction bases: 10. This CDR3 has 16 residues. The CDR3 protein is CASSSIRGQGLETQYF. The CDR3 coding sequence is TGTGCCAGCAGTTCGATCAGGGGACAGGGATTAGAGACCCAGTACTTC.

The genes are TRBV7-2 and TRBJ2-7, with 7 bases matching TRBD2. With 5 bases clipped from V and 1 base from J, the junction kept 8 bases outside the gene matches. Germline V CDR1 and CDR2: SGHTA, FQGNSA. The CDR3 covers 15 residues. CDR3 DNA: TGTGCCAGCAGCCCCGGGGGGTCCCAGTCCTACGAGCAGTACTTC. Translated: CASSPGGSQSYEQYF.

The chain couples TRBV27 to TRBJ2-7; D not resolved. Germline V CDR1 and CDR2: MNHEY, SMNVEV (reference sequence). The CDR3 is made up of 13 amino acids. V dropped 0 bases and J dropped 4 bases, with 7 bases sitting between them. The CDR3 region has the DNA TGTGCCAGCAGTTTATCATCTGAGTACGAGCAGTACTTC. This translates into CASSLSSEYEQYF.

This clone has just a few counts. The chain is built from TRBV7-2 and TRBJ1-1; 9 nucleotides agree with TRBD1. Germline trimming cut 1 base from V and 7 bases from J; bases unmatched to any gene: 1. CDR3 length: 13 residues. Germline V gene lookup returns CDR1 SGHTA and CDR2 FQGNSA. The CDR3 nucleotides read TGTGCCAGCAGCTTAGTGGACAGGGGTGAAGCTTTCTTT. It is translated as CASSLVDRGEAFF.

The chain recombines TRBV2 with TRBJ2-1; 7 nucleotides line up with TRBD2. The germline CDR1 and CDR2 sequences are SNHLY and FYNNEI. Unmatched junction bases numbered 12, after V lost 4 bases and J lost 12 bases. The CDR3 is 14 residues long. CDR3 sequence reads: CASSGSNRREAQFF. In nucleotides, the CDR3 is TGTGCCAGCAGTGGGTCTAACCGTCGGGAGGCGCAGTTCTTC.

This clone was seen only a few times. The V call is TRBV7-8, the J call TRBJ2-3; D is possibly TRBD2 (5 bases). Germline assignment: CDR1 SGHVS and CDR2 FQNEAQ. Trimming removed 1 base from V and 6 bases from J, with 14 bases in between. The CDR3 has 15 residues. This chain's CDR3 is CASSLEAGPGDTQYF. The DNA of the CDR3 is TGTGCCAGCAGCTTAGAGGCCGGGCCGGGGGATACGCAGTATTTT.

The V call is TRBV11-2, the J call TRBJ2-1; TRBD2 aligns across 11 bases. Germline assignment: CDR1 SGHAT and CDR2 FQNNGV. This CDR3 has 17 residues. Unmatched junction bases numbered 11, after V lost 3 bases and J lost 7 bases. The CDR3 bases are TGTGCCAGCAGCTTTAACGGCCCGACTAGCGGGAAAAATGAGCAGTTCTTC. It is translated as CASSFNGPTSGKNEQFF.

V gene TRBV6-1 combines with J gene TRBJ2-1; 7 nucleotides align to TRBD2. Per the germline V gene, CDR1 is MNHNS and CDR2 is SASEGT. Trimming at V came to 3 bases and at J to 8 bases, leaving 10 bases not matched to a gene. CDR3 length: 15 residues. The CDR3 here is CASSDPGLPRDEQFF. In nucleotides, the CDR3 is TGTGCCAGCAGTGATCCGGGACTACCCAGGGATGAGCAGTTCTTC.

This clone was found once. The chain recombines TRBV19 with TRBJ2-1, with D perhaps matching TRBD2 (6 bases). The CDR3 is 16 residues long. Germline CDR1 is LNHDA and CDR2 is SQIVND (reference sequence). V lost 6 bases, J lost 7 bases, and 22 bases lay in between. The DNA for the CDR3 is TGTGCCAGTAGCATACAGGTAGGAGGGCGTGGAAATGAGCAGTTCTTC. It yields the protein CASSIQVGGRGNEQFF.

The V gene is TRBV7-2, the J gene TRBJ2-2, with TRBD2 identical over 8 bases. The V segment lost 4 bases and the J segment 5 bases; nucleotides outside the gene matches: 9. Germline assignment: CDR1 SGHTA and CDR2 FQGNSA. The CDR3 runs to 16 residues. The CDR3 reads CASSSPGTRGTGELFF. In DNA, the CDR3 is TGTGCCAGCAGCTCGCCCGGGACTAGGGGTACCGGGGAGCTGTTTTTT.

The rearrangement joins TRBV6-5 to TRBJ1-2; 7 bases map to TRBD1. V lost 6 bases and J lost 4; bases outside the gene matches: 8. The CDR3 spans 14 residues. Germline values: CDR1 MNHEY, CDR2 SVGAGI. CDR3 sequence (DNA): TGTGCCAGCAGGCGAGGGGGCCGGGGCTATGGCTACACCTTC. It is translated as CASRRGGRGYGYTF.

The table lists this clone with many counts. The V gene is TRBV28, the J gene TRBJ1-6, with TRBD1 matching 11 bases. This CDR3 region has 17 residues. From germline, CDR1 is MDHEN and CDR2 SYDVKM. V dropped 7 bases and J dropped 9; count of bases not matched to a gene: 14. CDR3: CASIGQGAGSKGSPLHF. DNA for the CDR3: TGTGCCAGCATTGGACAGGGGGCTGGGTCTAAGGGTTCACCCCTCCACTTT.

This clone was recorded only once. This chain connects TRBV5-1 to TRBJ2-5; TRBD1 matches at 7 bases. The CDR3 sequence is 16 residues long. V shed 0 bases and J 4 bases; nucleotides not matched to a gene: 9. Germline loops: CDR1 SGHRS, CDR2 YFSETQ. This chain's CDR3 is CASSLGTGAGAETQYF. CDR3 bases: TGCGCCAGCAGCTTGGGAACAGGGGCGGGCGCAGAGACCCAGTACTTC.

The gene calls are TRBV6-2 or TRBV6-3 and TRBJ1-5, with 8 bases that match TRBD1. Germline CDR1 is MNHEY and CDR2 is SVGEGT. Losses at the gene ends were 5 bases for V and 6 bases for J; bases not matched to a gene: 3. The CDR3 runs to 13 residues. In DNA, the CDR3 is TGTGCCAGCAGTCCGGACAGGGCTCAGCCCCAGCATTTT. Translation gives CASSPDRAQPQHF.

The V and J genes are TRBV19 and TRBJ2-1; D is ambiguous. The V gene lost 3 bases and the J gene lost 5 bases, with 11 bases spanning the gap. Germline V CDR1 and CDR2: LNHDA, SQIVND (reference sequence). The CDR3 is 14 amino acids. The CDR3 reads CASSIRGRHNEQFF. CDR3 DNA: TGTGCCAGTAGTATCCGAGGAAGACACAATGAGCAGTTCTTC.

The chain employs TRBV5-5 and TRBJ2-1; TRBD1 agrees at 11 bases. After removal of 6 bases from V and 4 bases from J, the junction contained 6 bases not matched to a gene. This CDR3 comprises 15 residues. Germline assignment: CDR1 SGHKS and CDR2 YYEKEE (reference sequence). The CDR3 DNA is TGTGCCAGCAACAACCGGGACAGGGGGTACAATGAGCAGTTCTTC. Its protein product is CASNNRDRGYNEQFF. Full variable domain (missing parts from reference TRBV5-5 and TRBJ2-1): DAGVTQSPTHLIKTRGQQVTLRCSPISGHKSVSWYQQVLGQGPQFIFQYYEKEERGRGNFPDRFSARQFPNYSSELNVNALLLGDSALYLCASNNRDRGYNEQFFGPGTRLTVL.

The CDR3 sequence: CASSPRGSGNTIYF. Here the CDR3 DNA reads TGTGCCAGCAGCCCCCGGGGATCTGGAAACACCATATATTTT. The rearrangement links TRBV3-1 (or the pseudogene TRBV3-2) to TRBJ1-3; D is unresolved. V shed 4 bases and J shed 1 base, with 8 bases lying between them. The V gene's germline CDR1 is LGHDT and CDR2 YNNKEL (reference sequence). CDR3 length: 14 residues.